The 7 T cell receptor beta chains listed next were all sequenced from one sample in a study of blood T cell repertoires in COVID-19. Assay used: immunoSEQ multiplex PCR; TCRdb lists only in-frame clones, some missing. Of 300,000 to 400,000 clones in the sample, 88% were seen once. The specimen was PBMCs or T cells enriched from blood (not recorded which). These receptors were taken from a young man who had recovered from COVID-19.

The chain has TRBV6-4 and TRBJ2-2; D possibly corresponds to TRBD1 (6 bases). V gave up 6 bases and J gave up 4 bases, with 9 bases separating them. This CDR3 is built from 13 residues. CDR1 is MRHNA, CDR2 SNTAGT, per germline. The DNA of the CDR3 is TGTGCCAGCAGCGAGACAGGCACCGGGGAGCTGTTTTTT. This translates into CASSETGTGELFF.

In its sample, this clone was seen once. The chain combines TRBV15 with TRBJ1-3; 10 bases agree with TRBD1. The CDR3 totals 19 residues. V lost 3 bases, J lost 3 bases, and 14 bases stayed unmatched. The germline V gene has CDR1 LNHNV and CDR2 YYDKDF (reference sequence). CDR3 sequence (DNA): TGTGCCACCAGCAGGGGACAGGGGCCGCTCGGGACGGGTGGAAACACCATATATTTT. This encodes CATSRGQGPLGTGGNTIYF.

A note on this clone: The same CDR3 also results from other DNA sequences found in this sample. The chain recombines TRBV5-1 with TRBJ2-5; 14 bases line up with TRBD2. CDR3 length equals 17 residues. Germline values: CDR1 SGHRS, CDR2 YFSETQ. V shed 4 bases, J shed 4 bases, and the junction held 9 bases outside the gene matches. CDR3 DNA: TGCGCCAGCAGCCCGTCGACTAGCGGGGGGGCTGGAGAGACCCAGTACTTC. Translation gives CASSPSTSGGAGETQYF.

V and J are TRBV15 and TRBJ2-1; 7 bases line up with TRBD2. Germline V CDR1 and CDR2: LNHNV, YYDKDF (reference sequence). This CDR3 has 15 amino acids. With V trimmed by 1 base and J by 3 bases, 3 bases remained unmatched. CDR3 bases: TGTGCCACCAGCAGAGCAGCTAGCGGCTACAATGAGCAGTTCTTC. This sequence encodes CATSRAASGYNEQFF.

This sequence joins TRBV3-1 (or the pseudogene TRBV3-2) and TRBJ1-3; 7 bases line up with TRBD1. This CDR3 is 15 amino acids long. The germline gives CDR1 LGHDT, CDR2 YNNKEL (reference sequence). The trim removed 2 bases at V and 4 bases at J, leaving 5 bases unmatched. The CDR3 coding sequence is TGTGCCAGCAGCCAATCAGGGGGAATGGGAAACACCATATATTTT. Its translation: CASSQSGGMGNTIYF.

The rearrangement uses TRBV3-1 (or the pseudogene TRBV3-2) and TRBJ1-4; no firm D call. From germline, CDR1 is LGHDT and CDR2 YNNKEL (reference sequence). The CDR3 spans 13 residues. The V end lost 2 bases, the J end lost 14 bases, and 15 bases lay between the germline ends. CDR3 sequence (DNA): TGTGCCAGCAGCCAACTCGGCGGGGAAATGCTGTTTTTT. It is translated as CASSQLGGEMLFF.

The V call is TRBV5-1, the J call TRBJ2-1; a weak D match, TRBD1 (5 bases). In germline, CDR1 is SGHRS, CDR2 YFSETQ. There are 15 residues in the CDR3. V was cut by 2 bases and J by 4 bases, with 13 bases left in between. CDR3 DNA sequence: TGCGCCAGCAGCTTTCCGGACAAGGGGTACAATGAGCAGTTCTTC. Translating it yields CASSFPDKGYNEQFF.